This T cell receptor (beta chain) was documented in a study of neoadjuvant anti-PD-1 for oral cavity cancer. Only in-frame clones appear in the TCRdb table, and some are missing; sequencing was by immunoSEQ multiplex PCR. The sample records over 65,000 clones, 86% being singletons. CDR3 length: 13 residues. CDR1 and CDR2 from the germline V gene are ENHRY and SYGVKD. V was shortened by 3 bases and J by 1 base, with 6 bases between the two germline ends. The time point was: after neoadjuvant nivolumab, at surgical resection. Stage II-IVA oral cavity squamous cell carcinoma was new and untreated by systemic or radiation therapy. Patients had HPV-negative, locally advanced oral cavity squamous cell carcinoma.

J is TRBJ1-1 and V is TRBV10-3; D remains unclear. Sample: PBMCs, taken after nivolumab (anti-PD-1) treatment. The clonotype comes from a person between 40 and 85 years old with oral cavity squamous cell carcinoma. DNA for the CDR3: TGTGCCATCAGTGATTTAGGGAACACTGAAGCTTTCTTT. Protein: CAISDLGNTEAFF.